These 6 T cell receptor beta chains originate from one sample sequenced in a study of OX40 agonist ivuxolimab in advanced cancers. Preparation of the library involved the immunoSEQ multiplex PCR assay. TCRdb's version of the immuneACCESS table is confined to in-frame rearrangements and falls short of the full clone set. An unresolved V gene accounts for under half of the shortfall where checked; the remainder is of unknown origin. A total of about 99,000 clones appear in this sample, more than 85% of them only once. The top ten hold less than 0.4% of the sample. Sequencing was performed on CD4+ or CD8+ T cells sorted from blood, taken in a trial of the OX40 agonist ivuxolimab. The source of these receptors is an adult with an advanced solid tumor such as melanoma, head and neck, liver or kidney cancer.

CDR3 DNA sequence: TGCGCCAGCAGCCAAGATCGAACTAGACGTACCGGGGAGCTGTTTTTT. Its protein is CASSQDRTRRTGELFF. The chain joins TRBV4-3 to TRBJ2-2, with D perhaps TRBD2 (5 bases). The germline V gene has CDR1 LGHNA and CDR2 YSLEER. The CDR3 contains 16 residues. Between the trimmed V and J ends, which lost 0 bases and 5 bases, there was a span of 13 bases.

The chain employs TRBV23-1 and TRBJ2-5, with 12 bases that match TRBD2. TRBV23-1 is an open reading frame whose function is uncertain. The CDR3 runs to 17 residues. V trimming: 6 bases; J trimming: 3 bases; junction bases outside the gene matches: 11. The CDR3 loop reads CASSTPSGRAQEETQYF. The CDR3 DNA reads as TGCGCCAGCAGCACACCTAGCGGGAGGGCCCAAGAAGAGACCCAGTACTTC.

The genes are TRBV9 and TRBJ2-7; 7 bases line up with TRBD1. CDR3 length: 13 residues. Germline assignment: CDR1 SGDLS and CDR2 YYNGEE. J was trimmed by 3 bases and V by 0 bases; bases with no gene match: 0. Here the CDR3 reads CASSVDRGYEQYF. The CDR3 DNA sequence: TGTGCCAGCAGCGTAGACAGGGGCTACGAGCAGTACTTC.

The chain uses TRBV7-3 and TRBJ2-2; 10 bases map to TRBD2. Losses at the gene ends were 1 base for V and 7 bases for J; bases not matched to a gene: 9. The CDR3 is 17 amino acids. Germline CDR1 is SGHTA and CDR2 is FQGTGA. CDR3 loop: CASSLKSRTSGSGELFF. CDR3 DNA sequence: TGTGCCAGCAGCTTAAAATCTCGGACTAGCGGAAGCGGGGAGCTGTTTTTT.

The CDR3 loop is CASSQEMTGPYEQYF. CDR3 coding DNA: TGTGCCAGCTCACAGGAGATGACAGGTCCGTACGAGCAGTACTTC. V gene TRBV18 combines with J gene TRBJ2-7, with a possible D match to TRBD1 (6 bases). CDR3 length: 15 amino acids. V lost 4 bases and J lost 4, with 17 bases in between. Germline lookup yields CDR1 KGHSH and CDR2 LQKENI. The whole variable domain, remainder taken from reference TRBV18 and TRBJ2-7, is NAGVMQNPRHLVRRRGQEARLRCSPMKGHSHVYWYRQLPEEGLKFMVYLQKENIIDESGMPKERFSAEFPKEGPSILRIQQVVRGDSAAYFCASSQEMTGPYEQYFGPGTRLTVT.

This chain uses TRBV4-1 with TRBJ2-1; 11 positions agree with TRBD2. J lost 4 bases, V lost 8 bases, and 7 bases had no gene match. Germline V gene lookup returns CDR1 MGHRA and CDR2 YSYEKL. The CDR3 has 15 amino acids. The CDR3 DNA follows: TGCGCCAGCCGGATAGCGGGAGGGCTTTACAATGAGCAGTTCTTC. Translating gives CASRIAGGLYNEQFF.